Listed here is a single TCR beta chain. This clonotype was seen ten or more times. This receptor's antigen is unknown. No base-level quality is on record; no much larger clone is a single base apart. Graves' hyperthyroidism was defined as stable when no progression to ophthalmopathy occurred over 18 months of follow-up. Hyperthyroidism patients were newly diagnosed, with disease duration under 2 months, and aged 18 to 65 years. Patients with uncontrolled infections, other autoimmune diseases, pregnancy or lactation were excluded. Diagnoses were based on clinical symptoms, serum thyroxine and TRAb, thyroid ultrasound and orbital computed tomography. Total RNA was extracted using Trizol reagent, and RNA quality was assessed on an Agilent 2100 Bioanalyzer. The TCR beta CDR3 regions were amplified from the RNA transcripts. The TCR CDR3 was subjected to a first round of RT-PCR using the HTBI primer set and the Qiagen OneStep RT-PCR kit. The libraries were constructed in a second round of multiplex PCR and then size-selected and purified. The libraries were sequenced on an Illumina HiSeq2000 using paired-end 100 bp reads. The original methods were these. SOAPnuke was used to process the raw data, with reads discarded if the reads contained adapters or uncalled bases, had a mean Phred below 15, or lacked an exact constant-primer or identifier match. COPE v1.2.5 was used to merge the high-quality paired reads, and each unique nucleotide sequence was defined as a clonotype. MiTCR v1.1 was used to align the clonotypes against IMGT TRBV, TRBD and TRBJ reference segments. The analysis was restricted to V-J combinations with a frequency above 0.0001, which together covered over 99% of the repertoires. A TCS score was defined as the ratio of F50 (clonal expansion) to E x V (chaos), with BLOSUM62-based TCRdist applied between CDR3 peptides within each V-J. Welch's t-statistics and random forest reduced some 510 V-J features to roughly 13, which were used in a naive Bayes classifier (R e1071). The Morisita-Horn index was used to measure how similar the thyroid and blood repertoires were. TCRdb itself trimmed the public reads at Q25 with fastp, ran MiXCR and retained productive beta chains. Here each entry gathers all rows of one CDR3 protein and keeps the most common genes and DNA. V and J calls and clone size were set by TCRdb, not the authors. The table for this sample lists 500,000 to 600,000 distinct CDR3 sequences; 46% of them were counted only once. Around 8% of the sample belongs to the ten largest clones.

The sample originates from a study of T cells in Graves' hyperthyroidism and ophthalmopathy (dated by TCRdb to the late 2010s). Some background on the complete study: To identify distinguishing TCR V-J signatures, a discovery cohort of some 99 patients was used, comprising approximately 40 with Graves' ophthalmopathy and around 60 with stable Graves' hyperthyroidism. The study also compared thyroid tissue and blood T-cell repertoires from over 5 Graves' hyperthyroidism patients. Following sampling, methimazole starting at 30 mg daily was given to hyperthyroidism patients, and high-dose intravenous methylprednisolone was given to ophthalmopathy patients. The paper reports TCR Vbeta CDR3 sequencing of about 140 peripheral blood samples: 40 to 45 ophthalmopathy, under 80 hyperthyroidism and 17 progressor patients. An independent validation cohort of under 20 hyperthyroidism patients and 15 or so patients who later progressed to ophthalmopathy tested prospective prediction of ophthalmopathy. For training and testing, the 100 or so patients in the discovery cohort were randomly divided in a 7:3 ratio. Points the paper makes about the study in general: Most expanded thyroid clonotypes (frequency above 0.001) were also detected in blood, suggesting blood repertoires may reflect thyroid immune responses. In validation, the model predicted progression to ophthalmopathy with roughly 66% sensitivity and approximately 78% specificity, a median of about 6 months before onset. Sample size was not statistically predetermined, and investigators were not blinded to group allocation. Ophthalmopathy was separated from stable hyperthyroidism by a 13 V-J signature model, with approximately 86% sensitivity and about 81% specificity obtained in cross-validation and 80%/75% obtained in testing.

V loses 7 bases, J loses 3 bases, and the germline ends lie 13 bases apart. CDR1 and CDR2 (MNHNS, SASEGT) derive from the germline V gene. Counted from cysteine to phenylalanine, this CDR3 has 13 amino acids. The sequence is cut down to CDR3 DNA, 39 bases in frame from base 1. The V and J genes are TRBV6-1 and TRBJ2-7; D gene: possibly TRBD1, on 5 matching bases. What was sequenced was peripheral blood or thyroid tissue (not recorded which). This clonotype was obtained from a woman under 30 with Graves' hyperthyroidism. CDR3 region: CASTIGAHYEQYF. The DNA sequence is given as TGTGCCAGCACGATTGGGGCCCACTACGAGCAGTACTTC.